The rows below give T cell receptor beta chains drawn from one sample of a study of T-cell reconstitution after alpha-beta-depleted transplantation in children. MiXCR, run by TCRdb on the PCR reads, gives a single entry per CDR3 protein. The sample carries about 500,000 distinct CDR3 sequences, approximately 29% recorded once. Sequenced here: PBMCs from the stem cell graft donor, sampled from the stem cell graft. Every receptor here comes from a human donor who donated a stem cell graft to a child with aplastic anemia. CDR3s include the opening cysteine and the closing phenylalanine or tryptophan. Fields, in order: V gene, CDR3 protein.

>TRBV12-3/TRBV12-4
CASSFGTSGRDEQYF
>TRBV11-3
CASSFWTGEETQYF
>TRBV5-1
CASSEDLVKVGYTF
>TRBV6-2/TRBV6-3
CASSYLRSGANVLTF
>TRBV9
CASSPRTSGYGETQYF
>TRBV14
CASSQEGRLAKNIQYF
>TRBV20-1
CSARKGAQETQYF
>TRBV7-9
CASSSDLPPNTGELFF
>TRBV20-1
CSARPPGLAGVNEQFF
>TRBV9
CASSEEGRAVGANVLTF
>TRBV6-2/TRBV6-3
CASSYAPRPSGANVLTF
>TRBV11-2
CASSLGLGARDEQYF
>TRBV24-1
CATSAPTDRAYGYTF
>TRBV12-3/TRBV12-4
CASSLGSTGGTEAFF
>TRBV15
CATSGWDRLFF
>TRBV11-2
CASSVGTSLPRVLYEQYF
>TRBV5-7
CASSLTAISSGANVLTF
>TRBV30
CAWTRLASSYNEQFF
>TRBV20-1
CSASPGTSEITGELFF
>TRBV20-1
CSAAGEEETQYF
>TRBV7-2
CASSLHFGGSVETQYF
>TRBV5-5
CASSSSRAGDSPLHF
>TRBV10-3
CAISEAGEDTGELFF
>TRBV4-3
CASSQDRAGELFF
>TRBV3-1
CASSQAGSYNEQFF
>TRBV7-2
CASSLATQPRNTEAFF
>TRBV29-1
CSVAGGRSYNEQFF
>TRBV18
CASSPGTSGEQFF
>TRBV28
CASSSVPDTQYF
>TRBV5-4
CASSLDRLRGYTF
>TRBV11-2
CASSLIMSGTSGQETQYF
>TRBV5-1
CASSLNAGGETQYF
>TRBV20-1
CSARDRAGVGTGELFF
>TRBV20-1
CSASPGAKETQYF
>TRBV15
CATSRDYKGHGYTF
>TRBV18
CASSPPEETQYF
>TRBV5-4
CASSPGGLNYGYTF
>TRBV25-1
CASSESKGTYNEQFF
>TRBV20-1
CSARMETQYF
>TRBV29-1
CSVLQGRGGYTF
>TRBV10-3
CAIKGGPGLLTGELFF
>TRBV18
CASSPTEGIGYNEQFF
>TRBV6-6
CASSPPRNTQYF
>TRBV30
CAWRDGRKAHTGELFF
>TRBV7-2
CASSLRVGEQYF
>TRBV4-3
CASSQVQGIYGYTF
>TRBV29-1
CSVEGRQRTPFINEQFF
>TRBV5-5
CASSSTGGRNQPQHF
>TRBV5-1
CASSLQGIDYGYTF
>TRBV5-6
CASSFGLLRTNTEAFF
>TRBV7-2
CASSPPGAWEQYF
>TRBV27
CASSLSRAAHNEQFF
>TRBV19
CASNTGRNQPQHF
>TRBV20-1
CSASGWGAVQETQYF